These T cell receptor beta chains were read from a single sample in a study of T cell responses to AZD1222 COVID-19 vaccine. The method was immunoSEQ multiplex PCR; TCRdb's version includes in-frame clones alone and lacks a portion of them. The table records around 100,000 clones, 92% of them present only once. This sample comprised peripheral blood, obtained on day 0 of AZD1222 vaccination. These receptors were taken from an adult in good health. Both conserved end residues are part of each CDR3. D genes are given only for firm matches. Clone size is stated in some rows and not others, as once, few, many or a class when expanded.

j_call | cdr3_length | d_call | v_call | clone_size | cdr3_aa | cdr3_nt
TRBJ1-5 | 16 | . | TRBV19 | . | CASRLTGPSPGQPQHF | TGTGCCAGTAGATTGACAGGACCTTCGCCTGGCCAGCCCCAGCATTTT
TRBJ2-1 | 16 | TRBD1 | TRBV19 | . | CASSITGTGSRNEQFF | TGTGCCAGTAGTATAACCGGGACAGGGTCGAGGAATGAGCAGTTCTTC
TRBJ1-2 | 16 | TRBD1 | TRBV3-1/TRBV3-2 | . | CASSQRYRGSNYGYTF | TGTGCCAGCAGCCAAAGATACAGGGGGAGTAACTATGGCTACACCTTC
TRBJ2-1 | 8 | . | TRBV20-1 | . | CSPHEQFF | TGCAGTCCCCATGAGCAGTTCTTC
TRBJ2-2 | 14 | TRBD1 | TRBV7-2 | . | CASSMDRGPGELFF | TGTGCCAGCAGCATGGACAGGGGCCCCGGGGAGCTGTTTTTT
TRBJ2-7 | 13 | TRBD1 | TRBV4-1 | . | CASSQHRGYEQYF | TGCGCCAGCAGCCAACACAGGGGTTACGAGCAGTACTTC
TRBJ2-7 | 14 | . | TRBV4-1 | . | CASSQELQLYEQYF | TGCGCCAGCAGCCAAGAATTGCAGCTCTACGAGCAGTACTTC
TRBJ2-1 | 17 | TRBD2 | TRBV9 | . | CASSPPSGRAGGAEQFF | TGTGCCAGCAGCCCCCCCAGCGGGCGAGCGGGAGGAGCTGAGCAGTTCTTC
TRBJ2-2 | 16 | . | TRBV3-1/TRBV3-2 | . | CASSQFFTSPTGELFF | TGTGCCAGCAGCCAATTCTTTACTAGCCCCACCGGGGAGCTGTTTTTT
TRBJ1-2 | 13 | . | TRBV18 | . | CASSPQGFYGYTF | TGTGCCAGCTCACCGCAGGGATTTTATGGCTACACCTTC
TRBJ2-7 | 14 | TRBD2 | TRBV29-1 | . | CSVEGLAGGYEQYF | TGCAGCGTAGAGGGACTAGCGGGAGGCTACGAGCAGTACTTC
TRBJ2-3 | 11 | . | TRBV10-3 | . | CAAATTDTQYF | TGTGCCGCTGCTACGACAGATACGCAGTATTTT
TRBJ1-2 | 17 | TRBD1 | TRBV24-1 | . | CATSDPRDRVKGYGYTF | TGTGCCACCAGTGATCCCCGGGACAGGGTTAAGGGCTATGGCTACACCTTC
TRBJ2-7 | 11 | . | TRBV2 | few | CASSVRVEQYF | TGTGCCAGCAGTGTGAGGGTCGAGCAGTACTTC
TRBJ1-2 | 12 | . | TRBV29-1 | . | CSVERGNYGYTF | TGCAGCGTTGAACGGGGTAACTATGGCTACACCTTC
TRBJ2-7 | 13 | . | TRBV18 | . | CASSSTLSYEQYF | TGTGCCAGCTCATCAACCCTATCCTACGAGCAGTACTTC
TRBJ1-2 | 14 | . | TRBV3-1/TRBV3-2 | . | CASSQEGTPYGYTF | TGTGCCAGCAGCCAAGAGGGGACACCCTATGGCTACACCTTC
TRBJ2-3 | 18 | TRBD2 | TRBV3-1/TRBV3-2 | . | CASSQGVGLAGGADTQYF | TGTGCCAGCAGCCAAGGAGTAGGACTAGCGGGGGGTGCAGATACGCAGTATTTT
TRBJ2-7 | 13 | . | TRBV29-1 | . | CSVEGDRPYEQYF | TGCAGCGTTGAAGGGGACCGACCCTACGAGCAGTACTTC
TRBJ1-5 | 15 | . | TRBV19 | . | CASSTHRDRNQPQHF | TGTGCCAGTAGTACGCACAGGGATCGGAATCAGCCCCAGCATTTT
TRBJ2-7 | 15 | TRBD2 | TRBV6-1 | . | CASKPGLGSPYEQYF | TGTGCCAGCAAACCGGGACTAGGGAGTCCCTACGAGCAGTACTTC
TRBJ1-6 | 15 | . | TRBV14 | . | CASSQGVPNNSPLHF | TGTGCCAGCAGCCAAGGCGTACCGAATAATTCACCCCTCCACTTT
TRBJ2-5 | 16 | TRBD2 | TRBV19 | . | CASSIEATGGQETQYF | TGTGCCAGTAGTATAGAAGCAACGGGAGGCCAAGAGACCCAGTACTTC
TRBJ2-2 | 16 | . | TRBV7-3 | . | CASSPDSTVGTGELFF | TGTGCCAGCAGCCCGGACAGTACCGTAGGCACCGGGGAGCTGTTTTTT
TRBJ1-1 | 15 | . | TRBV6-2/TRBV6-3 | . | CASSHRRGVNTEAFF | TGTGCCAGCAGTCACCGGAGGGGGGTAAACACTGAAGCTTTCTTT
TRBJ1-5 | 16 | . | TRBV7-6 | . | CASSLGTAGVGQPQHF | TGTGCCAGCAGCTTGGGTACGGCAGGGGTGGGTCAGCCCCAGCATTTT
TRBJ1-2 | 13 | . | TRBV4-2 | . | CASSQTDTYGYTF | TGTGCCAGCAGCCAAACTGACACGTATGGCTACACCTTC
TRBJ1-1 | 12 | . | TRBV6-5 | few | CASRPRQAEAFF | TGTGCCAGCAGACCCCGACAGGCTGAAGCTTTCTTT
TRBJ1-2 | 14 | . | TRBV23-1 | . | CASSQGLWGDGYTF | TGCGCCAGCAGTCAAGGGCTTTGGGGAGATGGCTACACCTTC
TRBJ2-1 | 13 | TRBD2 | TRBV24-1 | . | CASGGAGYNEQFF | TGTGCCTCCGGGGGGGCGGGGTACAATGAGCAGTTCTTC
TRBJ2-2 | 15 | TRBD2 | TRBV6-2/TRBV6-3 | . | CASSERGNVPGELFF | TGTGCCAGCAGTGAGCGGGGGAACGTCCCCGGGGAGCTGTTTTTT
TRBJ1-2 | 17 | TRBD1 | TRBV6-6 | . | CASSRGRGQSPNYGYTF | TGTGCCAGCAGTCGCGGGAGGGGACAGTCGCCTAACTATGGCTACACCTTC
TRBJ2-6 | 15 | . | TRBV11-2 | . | CATWVKSSGANVLTF | TGTGCCACTTGGGTTAAGAGCTCTGGGGCCAACGTCCTGACTTTC
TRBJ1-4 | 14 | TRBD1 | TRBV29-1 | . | CSVVDRGTNEKLFF | TGCAGCGTAGTTGACAGGGGGACTAATGAAAAACTGTTTTTT
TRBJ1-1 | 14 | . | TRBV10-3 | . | CAISERSVHTEAFF | TGTGCCATCAGTGAACGTTCTGTGCACACTGAAGCTTTCTTT
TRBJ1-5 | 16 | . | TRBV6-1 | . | CASSEGWRISNQPQHF | TGTGCCAGCAGTGAAGGGTGGAGGATTTCCAATCAGCCCCAGCATTTT
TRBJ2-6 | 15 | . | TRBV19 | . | CASSNLGAGANVLTF | TGTGCCAGTAGTAATCTCGGGGCTGGGGCCAACGTCCTGACTTTC
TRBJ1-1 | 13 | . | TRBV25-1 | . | CASSEGQNTEAFF | TGTGCCAGCAGTGAGGGCCAGAACACTGAAGCTTTCTTT
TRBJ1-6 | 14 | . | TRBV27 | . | CASSLFPPGSPLHF | TGTGCCAGCAGTTTATTCCCACCGGGTTCACCCCTCCACTTT
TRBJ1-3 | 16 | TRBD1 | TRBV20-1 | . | CSASFGAGGGGNTIYF | TGCAGTGCTAGTTTCGGAGCAGGGGGAGGTGGAAACACCATATATTTT
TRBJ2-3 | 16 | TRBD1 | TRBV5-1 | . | CASGTGTGLFTDTQYF | TGCGCCAGCGGTACTGGGACAGGGCTCTTCACAGATACGCAGTATTTT
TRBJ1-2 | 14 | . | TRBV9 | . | CASSVGSRGYGYTF | TGTGCCAGCAGCGTAGGGTCACGTGGGTATGGCTACACCTTC
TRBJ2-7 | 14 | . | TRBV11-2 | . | CASSLTWETYEQYF | TGTGCCAGCAGCTTAACCTGGGAAACCTACGAGCAGTACTTC
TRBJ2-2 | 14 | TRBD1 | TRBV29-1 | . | CSVLQGAKTGELFF | TGCAGCGTCCTACAGGGGGCTAAGACCGGGGAGCTGTTTTTT
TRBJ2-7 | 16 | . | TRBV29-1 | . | CSVDERVGGTSYEQYF | TGCAGCGTTGATGAGAGGGTGGGGGGAACCTCCTACGAGCAGTACTTC